This entry lists 28 T cell receptor beta chains sequenced from one sample in a study of blood T cell repertoires in COVID-19. Assay: immunoSEQ multiplex PCR; the TCRdb copy retains only in-frame clones and omits some. The data show about 320,000 clones, with 65% to 90% seen just once and 6% to 9% held by the top ten. The sample was peripheral blood. The receptors originated from a human donor in a cohort sampled during active COVID-19.

V gene TRBV7-2 combines with J gene TRBJ2-3; unclear D gene. Deletions cut 2 bases from V and 1 base from J, with 10 bases between. This CDR3 spans 15 amino acids. Per germline, CDR1 SGHTA and CDR2 FQGNSA. The CDR3 DNA reads TGTGCCAGCAGCTTAACAAAGTTGGGCACAGATACGCAGTATTTT. Translation: CASSLTKLGTDTQYF.

The chain employs TRBV5-6 and TRBJ2-7; D gene unclear. Trimming pared 4 bases from V and 3 bases from J, leaving 17 bases between. Germline values: CDR1 SGHDT, CDR2 YYEEEE. The CDR3 loop spans 15 amino acids. The CDR3 here is CASSPYVELVYEQYF. The CDR3 DNA reads as TGTGCCAGCAGCCCTTATGTGGAGCTAGTCTACGAGCAGTACTTC.

This rearrangement joins TRBV10-1 to TRBJ1-4; TRBD1 is a possible D gene (6 bases). Germline CDR1 reads WNHNN; CDR2 reads SYGVQD (reference sequence). This CDR3 is built from 14 residues. The germline V and J ends were trimmed by 3 bases and 7 bases, with 12 bases remaining between them. The CDR3 here is CASSDPGTSEKLFF. In nucleotides, the CDR3 is TGCGCCAGCAGTGATCCCGGGACATCTGAAAAACTGTTTTTT.

The table lists this clone with a count of one. J is TRBJ2-3 and V is TRBV24-1, with 8 bases lining up with TRBD1. The CDR3 runs 15 residues. Germline V lookup: CDR1 KGHDR, CDR2 SFDVKD. The trim removed 8 bases at V and 0 bases at J, leaving 6 bases unmatched. CDR3 loop: CATKDRGGSTDTQYF. DNA for the CDR3: TGTGCCACCAAAGACAGGGGTGGTAGCACAGATACGCAGTATTTT.

This clone was observed a single time. The rearrangement links TRBV5-6 to TRBJ2-3; 11 nucleotides line up with TRBD2. J lost 5 bases, V lost 3 bases, and 8 bases had no gene match. The V gene's germline CDR1 is SGHDT and CDR2 YYEEEE. The CDR3 consists of 16 residues. In DNA, the CDR3 is TGTGCCAGCAGCTGGCGGACTAGCGGGTTAAAAGATACGCAGTATTTT. Its translation is CASSWRTSGLKDTQYF.

The chain is built from TRBV6-5 and TRBJ1-1; 8 bases are a match to TRBD1. Germline lookup yields CDR1 MNHEY and CDR2 SVGAGI. The V and J ends lost 4 bases and 2 bases, in that order; junction bases with no gene match: 9. There are 16 residues in the CDR3. The CDR3 bases are TGTGCCAGCAGTTCCGGGACAGGAGTAAAAAACACTGAAGCTTTCTTT. Its protein product is CASSSGTGVKNTEAFF.

The V call is TRBV7-5, the J call TRBJ1-1. TRBV7-5 is annotated as a pseudogene. The CDR3 has 14 residues. Here the CDR3 reads CVRSLKGEDTEAFF. As DNA, the CDR3 is TGTGTCAGAAGCTTAAAGGGAGAAGACACTGAAGCTTTCTTT.

This chain links TRBV2 with TRBJ1-5; no clear D gene. Per germline, CDR1 SNHLY and CDR2 FYNNEI. With 6 bases removed from V and 4 bases from J, the gap between germline ends came to 10 bases. This CDR3 region has 13 residues. The CDR3 DNA reads as TGTGCCAGCAGGGGATCGGGGAATCAGCCCCAGCATTTT. Amino acid sequence: CASRGSGNQPQHF.

CDR3 loop: CASSLAVHNQPQHF. CDR3 bases: TGTGCCAGCAGCTTAGCGGTACACAATCAGCCCCAGCATTTT. The chain uses TRBV7-2 and TRBJ1-5; D uncertain. The CDR3 sequence is 14 residues long. With 0 bases removed from V and 3 bases from J, the gap between germline ends came to 6 bases. CDR1 SGHTA and CDR2 FQGNSA come from the germline V gene.

The gene calls are TRBV18 and TRBJ2-2; 9 bases fit TRBD2. Trimming removed 3 bases from V and 0 bases from J; junction bases left unmatched: 5. This CDR3 is built from 17 residues. The germline gives CDR1 KGHSH, CDR2 LQKENI. CDR3 sequence reads: CASSPESGGTNTGELFF. DNA of the CDR3: TGTGCCAGCTCACCGGAGAGCGGGGGGACGAACACCGGGGAGCTGTTTTTT.

The rearrangement joins TRBV6-4 to TRBJ2-1; 7 bases map to TRBD1. The germline V gene has CDR1 MRHNA and CDR2 SNTAGT. This CDR3 comprises 15 residues. Trimming cost V 2 bases and J 2 bases; bases outside gene matches: 3. The CDR3 DNA reads as TGTGCCAGCAGTGACGGGACAGCTCCCTACAATGAGCAGTTCTTC. Translation: CASSDGTAPYNEQFF.

About this clone: Other DNA variants within this sample encode the same CDR3. This rearrangement joins TRBV27 to TRBJ1-1; no clear D gene. The CDR3 has 13 amino acids. Trimming removed 6 bases from V and 0 bases from J, with 8 bases in between. The V gene's germline CDR1 is MNHEY and CDR2 SMNVEV (reference sequence). CDR3: CASRGGLNTEAFF. As DNA, the CDR3 is TGTGCCAGCAGGGGAGGACTGAACACTGAAGCTTTCTTT.

Concerning this clone itself: Other DNA variants within this sample encode the same CDR3. The V call is TRBV20-1, the J call TRBJ1-2, with D maybe TRBD1 (5 bases). The germline V gene encodes CDR1 DFQATT and CDR2 SNEGSKA (reference sequence). The CDR3 contains 11 residues. V lost 5 bases to trimming and J lost 8 bases, with 12 bases between them. The CDR3 protein is CSARWGDGYTF. The CDR3 DNA is TGCAGTGCTCGTTGGGGGGACGGCTACACCTTC.

Only one count was recorded for this clone. This chain uses TRBV12-3 or TRBV12-4 with TRBJ2-1, with D perhaps matching TRBD1 (6 bases). The CDR3 has 13 amino acids. V lost 6 bases and J 6 bases, leaving 12 bases between the germline ends. The CDR3 nucleotides are TGTGCCAGCAGGCGAACAGGGAGCAATGAGCAGTTCTTC. It is translated as CASRRTGSNEQFF.

V gene TRBV15 combines with J gene TRBJ1-2, with 10 bases that match TRBD1. Germline V gene lookup returns CDR1 LNHNV and CDR2 YYDKDF (reference sequence). The CDR3 has 15 amino acids. After removal of 3 bases from V and 7 bases from J, the junction contained 8 bases not matched to a gene. CDR3 bases: TGTGCCACCAGCAGTCGGACAGGGGGGCTGGTTGGCTACACCTTC. Translating gives CATSSRTGGLVGYTF.

The genes are TRBV7-2 and TRBJ2-6; no firm D call. The CDR3 sequence is 15 residues long. Trimming removed 5 bases from V and 4 bases from J, with 12 bases in between. Germline CDR1 and CDR2: SGHTA and FQGNSA. The CDR3 region is CASSPPSRGANVLTF. The CDR3 DNA reads TGTGCCAGCAGCCCCCCCTCCAGGGGGGCCAACGTCCTGACTTTC. Based on the CDR3 plus reference TRBV7-2 and TRBJ2-6, the full variable domain is GAGVSQSPSNKVTEKGKDVELRCDPISGHTALYWYRQSLGQGLEFLIYFQGNSAPDKSGLPSDRFSAERTGGSVSTLTIQRTQQEDSAVYLCASSPPSRGANVLTFGAGSRLTVL.

The V gene is TRBV6-4, the J gene TRBJ1-1; 9 bases are shared with TRBD1. This CDR3 has 14 residues. Per germline, CDR1 MRHNA and CDR2 SNTAGT. The trim removed 4 bases at V and 1 base at J, leaving 1 base unmatched. The CDR3 reads CASSVTGGNTEAFF. The CDR3 DNA sequence: TGTGCCAGCAGTGTGACAGGGGGGAACACTGAAGCTTTCTTT.

This chain uses TRBV5-1 with TRBJ2-2; tentatively, D is TRBD1 (5 bases). The CDR3 contains 14 residues. The germline CDR1 and CDR2 sequences are SGHRS and YFSETQ. Trimming pared 6 bases from V and 4 bases from J, leaving 13 bases between. The CDR3, as DNA: TGCGCCAGCACCTTACAGGTTGGCACCGGGGAGCTGTTTTTT. It encodes CASTLQVGTGELFF.

The CDR3 region is CASSLAGNYGYTF. The DNA of the CDR3 is TGTGCCAGCAGCTTAGCGGGAAACTATGGCTACACCTTC. The genes are TRBV7-3 and TRBJ1-2; D is unclear. The V and J ends lost 2 bases and 2 bases respectively, with 6 bases between them. Per germline, CDR1 SGHTA and CDR2 FQGTGA. The CDR3 consists of 13 residues.

The J gene is TRBJ1-2, the V gene TRBV7-3; 11 bases are a match to TRBD1. The CDR3 sequence is 16 residues long. Germline CDR1 reads SGHTA; CDR2 reads FQGTGA. The V segment lost 4 bases and the J segment 8 bases; nucleotides outside the gene matches: 12. The CDR3 nucleotides read TGTGCCAGCAGCTCTCTCGGGACAGGGGGACTATACGGCTACACCTTC. Protein sequence: CASSSLGTGGLYGYTF.

The V gene is TRBV2, the J gene TRBJ2-1; 8 bases map to TRBD2. V shed 7 bases, J shed 8 bases, and the junction held 10 bases outside the gene matches. The CDR3 contains 14 residues. Germline-derived CDR1 and CDR2 are SNHLY and FYNNEI. The CDR3 spells CASTPAGGLDEQFF. CDR3 in DNA: TGTGCCAGCACCCCGGCGGGGGGCTTAGATGAGCAGTTCTTC.

The gene calls are TRBV2 and TRBJ2-7; D perhaps matches TRBD1 (5 bases). V was cut by 7 bases and J by 0 bases, with 10 bases left in between. CDR3 length equals 13 residues. Per the germline V gene, CDR1 is SNHLY and CDR2 is FYNNEI. CDR3 bases: TGTGCCAGCACGGAGACAGTCTCCTACGAGCAGTACTTC. It specifies CASTETVSYEQYF.

The chain carries TRBV19 and TRBJ1-2; TRBD1 matches 8 bases. The CDR3 totals 13 residues. Germline V CDR1 and CDR2: LNHDA, SQIVND (reference sequence). V lost 6 bases and J lost 8; bases outside the gene matches: 8. The CDR3 DNA sequence: TGTGCCAGTAGAGGGCAGGGGGCCGAGGGCTACACCTTC. It encodes CASRGQGAEGYTF.

V gene TRBV7-2 combines with J gene TRBJ2-2; no clear D. Trimming took off 1 base at V and 5 bases at J, with 8 bases between the two ends. The CDR3 contains 14 residues. The germline CDR1 and CDR2 sequences are SGHTA and FQGNSA. The CDR3: CASSLVADTGELFF. Here the CDR3 DNA reads TGTGCCAGCAGCTTAGTGGCGGATACCGGGGAGCTGTTTTTT.

J is TRBJ2-3 and V is TRBV13; 8 bases line up with TRBD1. J was trimmed by 7 bases and V by 5 bases; bases with no gene match: 5. Germline assignment: CDR1 PRHDT and CDR2 FYEKMQ (reference sequence). The CDR3 runs 13 residues. The CDR3 region is CASSGQGGNTQYF. CDR3 coding DNA: TGTGCCAGCAGCGGACAGGGCGGAAATACGCAGTATTTT. Variable domain in full (rest from reference TRBV13 and TRBJ2-3): AAGVIQSPRHLIKEKRETATLKCYPIPRHDTVYWYQQGPGQDPQFLISFYEKMQSDKGSIPDRFSAQQFSDYHSELNMSSLELGDSALYFCASSGQGGNTQYFGPGTRLTVL.

In the case of this clone: The same CDR3 is also encoded by other DNA sequences in this sample. The chain has TRBV9 and TRBJ1-1, with 7 bases lining up with TRBD1. The CDR3 spans 15 residues. V dropped 3 bases and J dropped 0; count of bases not matched to a gene: 5. Germline V gene data show CDR1 as SGDLS and CDR2 as YYNGEE. DNA of the CDR3: TGTGCCAGCAGCGCAGAGGGACAGATGAACACTGAAGCTTTCTTT. This gives the protein CASSAEGQMNTEAFF.

V gene TRBV2 combines with J gene TRBJ2-7; no clear D gene. CDR3 size: 12 residues. Per the germline V gene, CDR1 is SNHLY and CDR2 is FYNNEI. The ends were cut back, 2 bases at V and 6 bases at J, with 8 bases in the middle. The CDR3 region has the DNA TGTGCCAGCAGTGAATTACATCCCGAGCAGTACTTC. Translated: CASSELHPEQYF.

V is TRBV5-1 and J is TRBJ2-1; D call uncertain. The CDR3 runs 14 residues. V lost 0 bases and J 2 bases, leaving 6 bases between the germline ends. Germline V gene data show CDR1 as SGHRS and CDR2 as YFSETQ. CDR3 amino acids: CASSLAGPYNEQFF. CDR3 sequence (DNA): TGCGCCAGCAGCTTGGCAGGCCCCTACAATGAGCAGTTCTTC.